The 29 T cell receptor beta chains given below trace back to one sample, sequenced in a study of blood T cell repertoires in COVID-19. Clones were sequenced by immunoSEQ multiplex PCR, and TCRdb holds only the in-frame ones, with some missing. Found here are tens of thousands of clones, about nine tenths of them singletons; the top ten hold about 14%. Specimen: peripheral blood. The receptors originated from a man in his fifties or sixties with active COVID-19.

The V call is TRBV3-1 (or the pseudogene TRBV3-2), the J call TRBJ1-2; D gene ambiguous. Germline CDR1 is LGHDT and CDR2 is YNNKEL (reference sequence). The V gene lost 5 bases and the J gene lost 3 bases, with 7 bases spanning the gap. CDR3 size: 12 residues. The CDR3 protein is CASSTSYYGYTF. CDR3 nucleotide sequence: TGTGCCAGCAGCACAAGTTACTATGGCTACACCTTC.

The CDR3 reads CASRVRVCTPKRWYF. DNA for the CDR3: TGCGCCAGCAGAGTACGGGTTTGCACGCCCAAAAGGTGGTACTTC. The chain has TRBV10-1 and TRBJ2-7; D gene unclear. Germline CDR1 WNHNN, CDR2 SYGVQD (reference sequence). The length of the CDR3 is 15 residues. The V end lost 6 bases, the J end lost 12 bases, and 27 bases lay between the germline ends.

The chain has TRBV6-6 and TRBJ1-2; 7 positions match TRBD1. Trimming took 7 bases from V and 5 from J; bases not matched to a gene: 10. This CDR3 region has 14 residues. In germline, CDR1 is MNHNY, CDR2 SVGAGI (reference sequence). Here the CDR3 reads CASNYRAGGYGYTF. CDR3 nucleotide sequence: TGTGCCAGCAACTACAGGGCAGGGGGGTATGGCTACACCTTC.

The J gene is TRBJ2-3, the V gene TRBV7-2; 7 bases match TRBD1. This CDR3 region has 15 residues. Germline V CDR1 and CDR2: SGHTA, FQGNSA. Losses at the gene ends were 2 bases for V and 3 bases for J; bases not matched to a gene: 5. Here the CDR3 reads CASSLRGQVTDTQYF. DNA for the CDR3: TGTGCCAGCAGCTTAAGAGGACAGGTAACAGATACGCAGTATTTT.

This clone was seen a handful of times. The V and J genes are TRBV6-2 or TRBV6-3 and TRBJ2-6; 12 nucleotides agree with TRBD1. Germline V gives CDR1 MNHEY, CDR2 SVGEGT. Losses at the gene ends were 5 bases for V and 1 base for J; bases not matched to a gene: 6. CDR3 length: 18 amino acids. CDR3 loop: CASSPLGQGASGANVLTF. CDR3 DNA sequence: TGTGCCAGCAGTCCACTGGGACAGGGGGCGTCTGGGGCCAACGTCCTGACTTTC.

The V and J genes are TRBV7-9 and TRBJ2-2; D not certain. Trimming removed 1 base at V and 4 bases at J, with 4 bases between. The CDR3 is 13 amino acids. Germline V gene lookup returns CDR1 SEHNR and CDR2 FQNEAQ (reference sequence). CDR3 nucleotides: TGTGCCAGCAGCTTAGACAGCACCGGGGAGCTGTTTTTT. Residues: CASSLDSTGELFF.

The rearrangement links TRBV7-2 to TRBJ1-1, with D unclear. Trimming removed 0 bases at V and 1 base at J, with 9 bases between. Germline CDR1 is SGHTA and CDR2 is FQGNSA. The CDR3 is 15 amino acids. The CDR3 here is CASSLAAIWNTEAFF. DNA of the CDR3: TGTGCCAGCAGCTTAGCGGCAATATGGAACACTGAAGCTTTCTTT.

The chain has TRBV6-1 and TRBJ2-7; D gene unclear. This CDR3 has 13 residues. Trimming took 1 base from V and 0 from J, leaving 4 bases between them. Germline lookup yields CDR1 MNHNS and CDR2 SASEGT. This CDR3 reads CASSEGDSYEQYF. In DNA, the CDR3 is TGTGCCAGCAGTGAAGGAGACTCCTACGAGCAGTACTTC.

A single count supports this clone. The CDR3 spells CASSLQGPRARNTEAFF. CDR3 DNA: TGTGCCAGCAGCTTACAAGGCCCCAGGGCCCGGAACACTGAAGCTTTCTTT. The chain joins TRBV7-2 to TRBJ1-1, with a weak D call TRBD1 (5 bases). Trimming removed 2 bases from V and 1 base from J, with 17 bases in between. CDR1 is SGHTA, CDR2 FQGNSA, per germline. The CDR3 runs 17 residues. Full variable domain (rest looked up from reference TRBV7-2 and TRBJ1-1): GAGVSQSPSNKVTEKGKDVELRCDPISGHTALYWYRQSLGQGLEFLIYFQGNSAPDKSGLPSDRFSAERTGGSVSTLTIQRTQQEDSAVYLCASSLQGPRARNTEAFFGQGTRLTVV.

About this clone: A read error may produce the germline difference seen at one junction end. The chain uses TRBV29-1 and TRBJ2-6, with a tentative D call TRBD1 (6 bases). There are 16 residues in the CDR3. Germline lookup yields CDR1 SQVTM and CDR2 ANQGSEA. The CDR3 sequence is CSVEATGVSGANVLTF. For the CDR3, the DNA is TGCAGCGTCGAAGCGACAGGAGTCTCTGGGGCCAACGTCCTGACTTTC.

The chain is built from TRBV9 and TRBJ2-2, with TRBD1 identical over 8 bases. The CDR3 totals 14 residues. Germline V gene lookup returns CDR1 SGDLS and CDR2 YYNGEE. Trimming at V came to 4 bases and at J to 4 bases, leaving 3 bases not matched to a gene. CDR3 sequence reads: CASSRTGSTGELFF. For the CDR3, the DNA is TGTGCCAGCAGCCGGACAGGGAGCACCGGGGAGCTGTTTTTT.

The chain is built from TRBV14 and TRBJ1-5; D not certain. The CDR3 has 14 amino acids. The V end was cut by 2 bases, the J end by 7 bases, with 12 bases between. The V gene's germline CDR1 is SGHDN and CDR2 FVKESK. This CDR3 reads CASSQSFGGQPQHF. The CDR3 DNA sequence: TGTGCCAGCAGCCAATCATTCGGAGGGCAGCCCCAGCATTTT.

The chain carries TRBV28 and TRBJ1-5; 8 positions match TRBD1. Germline trimming cut 6 bases from V and 2 bases from J; bases unmatched to any gene: 9. Germline-derived CDR1 and CDR2 are MDHEN and SYDVKM. This CDR3 is built from 16 residues. The CDR3 DNA reads as TGTGCCAGCAGCGCTACAGGGGGGTGGGGCAATCAGCCCCAGCATTTT. It encodes CASSATGGWGNQPQHF.

The chain joins TRBV7-3 to TRBJ2-1; D unresolved. V dropped 1 base and J dropped 2 bases, with 9 bases sitting between them. Germline V lookup: CDR1 SGHTA, CDR2 FQGTGA. This CDR3 has 15 residues. The CDR3 protein is CASSLSDLPYNEQFF. DNA for the CDR3: TGTGCCAGCAGCTTAAGCGATTTACCCTACAATGAGCAGTTCTTC.

This clone was observed a single time. The CDR3 DNA follows: TGTGCCAGCAGCCGCCAAGGACAGGGGACAGGCGGCTACACCTTC. It specifies CASSRQGQGTGGYTF. This chain connects TRBV5-5 to TRBJ1-2; 9 bases are shared with TRBD1. CDR1 and CDR2 (germline): SGHKS, YYEKEE (reference sequence). J was trimmed by 8 bases and V by 4 bases; bases with no gene match: 12. The CDR3 is made up of 15 amino acids.

The rearrangement uses TRBV30 and TRBJ2-5; a weak D match, TRBD2 (5 bases). In germline, CDR1 is GTSNPN, CDR2 SVGIG (reference sequence). The V gene lost 4 bases and the J gene lost 3 bases, with 12 bases spanning the gap. This CDR3 has 13 amino acids. DNA for the CDR3: TGTGCCTGGACAGGACTTTACAAAGAGACCCAGTACTTC. Protein sequence: CAWTGLYKETQYF.

The chain recombines TRBV6-2 or TRBV6-3 with TRBJ1-1; D unresolved. V was shortened by 4 bases and J by 0 bases, with 3 bases between the two germline ends. This CDR3 has 12 amino acids. Germline CDR1 reads MNHEY; CDR2 reads SVGEGT. CDR3 in DNA: TGTGCCAGCAGTTCAGTGAACACTGAAGCTTTCTTT. This gives the protein CASSSVNTEAFF.

This clone has more than one count but fewer than ten. J is TRBJ1-5 and V is TRBV27, with D tentatively TRBD1 (5 bases). Germline CDR1 is MNHEY and CDR2 is SMNVEV (reference sequence). Trimming left V 8 bases short and J 0 bases short, with 20 bases between. This CDR3 has 17 amino acids. The CDR3 DNA reads as TGTGCCAGCTCCCGGGGCGGGGGGAGGTCTAGCAATCAGCCCCAGCATTTT. Protein product: CASSRGGGRSSNQPQHF.

The chain couples TRBV12-3 or TRBV12-4 to TRBJ1-5; D call uncertain. Between the trimmed V and J ends, which lost 3 bases and 6 bases, there was a span of 9 bases. The CDR3 contains 13 residues. The CDR3 is CASSFGSGQPQHF. Written as DNA, the CDR3 is TGTGCCAGCAGTTTCGGTTCCGGTCAGCCCCAGCATTTT.

V gene TRBV7-6 combines with J gene TRBJ2-5, with TRBD2 identical over 8 bases. Germline trimming cut 4 bases from V and 5 bases from J; bases unmatched to any gene: 15. Germline CDR1 is SGHVS and CDR2 is FNYEAQ. The CDR3 runs to 17 residues. The CDR3 is CASSSTLGAGGVETQYF. CDR3 bases: TGTGCCAGCAGCTCTACCCTAGGGGCGGGAGGAGTGGAGACCCAGTACTTC.

The J gene is TRBJ1-2, the V gene TRBV6-5; TRBD1 aligns across 11 bases. This CDR3 is 15 amino acids long. CDR1 and CDR2 (germline): MNHEY, SVGAGI. Trimming cost V 4 bases and J 5 bases; bases outside gene matches: 6. The CDR3 loop reads CASSSFGTGGYGYTF. CDR3 DNA sequence: TGTGCCAGCAGTTCTTTCGGGACAGGGGGGTATGGCTACACCTTC.

DNA of the CDR3: TGTGCCAGCAGTCCGCCTAGCGGGAGGGCCTACGAGCAGTACTTC. Protein product: CASSPPSGRAYEQYF. The J gene is TRBJ2-7, the V gene TRBV6-5, with 12 bases identical to TRBD2. The J segment lost 2 bases and the V segment lost 5 bases, leaving 4 bases of the junction unmatched. This CDR3 region has 15 residues. CDR1 and CDR2 (germline): MNHEY, SVGAGI.

This clone was counted once. The sample has other DNA sequences that encode this CDR3 too. The chain recombines TRBV19 with TRBJ2-3, with a tentative D call TRBD2 (6 bases). Germline V gene sequence: CDR1 LNHDA, CDR2 SQIVND (reference sequence). The CDR3 consists of 15 residues. Trimming removed 2 bases at V and 2 bases at J, with 11 bases between. The DNA of the CDR3 is TGTGCCAGTAGTATAACCGGGGGTTCCACAGATACGCAGTATTTT. This sequence encodes CASSITGGSTDTQYF.

V is TRBV29-1 and J is TRBJ2-3; 8 bases fit TRBD2. J was trimmed by 0 bases and V by 4 bases; bases with no gene match: 9. CDR1 is SQVTM, CDR2 ANQGSEA, per germline. The CDR3 totals 16 residues. The CDR3 nucleotides are TGCAGCGTTGCACTAGCGGAGGGGCCTAGCACAGATACGCAGTATTTT. Amino acid sequence: CSVALAEGPSTDTQYF.

This clone was counted only a few times. The J gene is TRBJ1-5, the V gene TRBV3-1 (or the pseudogene TRBV3-2), with TRBD1 identical over 10 bases. This CDR3 has 15 residues. The ends lost 1 base at V and 10 bases at J; junction bases unmatched: 7. CDR1 is LGHDT, CDR2 YNNKEL, per germline (reference sequence). The CDR3 DNA sequence: TGTGCCAGCAGCCAAGGGGGACAGGGGTCCAGCCCCCAGCATTTT. Its protein is CASSQGGQGSSPQHF.

This rearrangement joins TRBV7-9 to TRBJ2-3, with a weak D call TRBD2 (6 bases). The CDR3 is made up of 18 amino acids. Deletions cut 0 bases from V and 0 bases from J, with 16 bases between. Germline CDR1 reads SEHNR; CDR2 reads FQNEAQ (reference sequence). Here the CDR3 reads CASSLASGGSSSTDTQYF. The CDR3 DNA is TGTGCCAGCAGCTTAGCTAGCGGAGGGTCCTCTAGCACAGATACGCAGTATTTT.

This chain links TRBV6-6 with TRBJ2-2, with D possibly matching TRBD1 (5 bases). Germline lookup yields CDR1 MNHNY and CDR2 SVGAGI (reference sequence). V lost 6 bases, J lost 5 bases, and 10 bases lay in between. The CDR3 extends over 13 amino acids. The CDR3 sequence: CASRPQGTGELFF. For the CDR3, the DNA is TGTGCCAGCAGACCTCAGGGTACCGGGGAGCTGTTTTTT.

J is TRBJ1-1 and V is TRBV3-1 (or the pseudogene TRBV3-2); D gene ambiguous. CDR3 length equals 13 residues. V dropped 3 bases and J dropped 1 base, with 6 bases sitting between them. Germline CDR1 and CDR2: LGHDT and YNNKEL (reference sequence). The DNA for the CDR3 is TGTGCCAGCAGCCAGCCTAGGAACACTGAAGCTTTCTTT. Residues: CASSQPRNTEAFF.

The rearrangement joins TRBV4-2 to TRBJ2-3; TRBD2 agrees at 8 bases. CDR3 length: 17 amino acids. Germline assignment: CDR1 LGHNA and CDR2 YNFKEQ. The V segment lost 0 bases and the J segment 4 bases; nucleotides outside the gene matches: 9. The CDR3 bases are TGTGCCAGCAGCCAAGAATATGCGGGGGGTCCCGCAGATACGCAGTATTTT. Protein sequence: CASSQEYAGGPADTQYF.